Listed below are T cell receptor beta chains from one sample, sequenced in a study of post-analysis software for immune sequencing data. TCRdb reanalysed the PCR reads using MiXCR and keeps one entry per CDR3 protein. The data hold 500,000 to 600,000 distinct CDR3 sequences, with 44% observed a single time. The sequenced sample consisted of blood. These receptors came from a girl between 10 and 17 years old with multiple sclerosis. The CDR3 runs from the conserved cysteine through the conserved F or W.

J gene,V gene,CDR3 protein
TRBJ1-6,TRBV6-4,CASSERGYNSPLHF
TRBJ1-1,TRBV12-3/TRBV12-4,CASSLGRNEAFF
TRBJ2-3,TRBV7-2,CASSSHDGVRYF
TRBJ2-7,TRBV15,CATSLEALGTYEQYF
TRBJ2-1,TRBV12-3/TRBV12-4,CASTRPGAYNEQFF
TRBJ2-3,TRBV27,CASRPTGGITDTQYF
TRBJ2-1,TRBV27,CASSLLGFSSYNEQFF
TRBJ2-6,TRBV10-3,CAISVEAERANVLTF
TRBJ1-2,TRBV29-1,CSVEDGQGEDGYTF
TRBJ1-2,TRBV2,CASSVPGNYGCTF
TRBJ1-4,TRBV6-5,CASSATATNEKLFF
TRBJ2-5,TRBV11-2,CASSAGGGRGTQYF
TRBJ2-4,TRBV20-1,CSASLGLNIQYF
TRBJ1-1,TRBV5-1,CASSLGGPAAFF
TRBJ2-1,TRBV6-1,CASSEAGGPSYNEQFF
TRBJ2-6,TRBV5-1,CASSLGQGENPGANVLTF
TRBJ1-2,TRBV3-1,CASSQGQGKFNYGYTF
TRBJ1-1,TRBV5-1,CASSRRGEPEAFF
TRBJ2-3,TRBV12-3/TRBV12-4,CASSWTGPRDTQYF
TRBJ2-1,TRBV29-1,CSVGGRLSYNEQFF
TRBJ2-3,TRBV29-1,CSGTGGSTDTQYF
TRBJ2-1,TRBV3-1,CASSQEVQSSYNEQFF
TRBJ1-5,TRBV10-3,CAISRGDSNQPQHF
TRBJ2-7,TRBV12-3/TRBV12-4,CASSLRGSDSSYEQYF
TRBJ2-1,TRBV29-1,CSVYGPRTWFF
TRBJ1-2,TRBV5-1,CASSLDGLNVGGYTF
TRBJ2-3,TRBV6-1,CASSLGVQRRADTQYF
TRBJ2-1,TRBV3-1,CASRKIWVAGVYNEQFF
TRBJ2-3,TRBV20-1,CSARDVAGGTDTQYF
TRBJ2-7,TRBV19,CASSIGPVYEQYF
NA,TRBV4-2,CASSSQMEAYEQYF
TRBJ2-1,TRBV24-1,CATSGGTSGTQSSYNEQFF
TRBJ2-1,TRBV24-1,CATSATRGVVPDEQFF
TRBJ2-5,TRBV4-1,CASSQDRGTSGQTQYF
TRBJ2-7,TRBV24-1,CATSSAGGSSYEQYF
TRBJ2-5,TRBV6-5,CASSDNSQETQYF